This T cell receptor beta chain was recorded in a study of blood T cell repertoires in COVID-19 (dated by TCRdb to the early 2020s). With respect to the entire study: Samples covering the acute and convalescent phases of COVID-19 were provided by collaborators in the United States, Italy and Spain. The material from the prospective study consisted of cDNA or gDNA derived from T cells, B-cell-depleted T cells, or PBMCs. Deeply sampled blood TCRbeta repertoires from subjects exposed to, actively infected with, or recovered from COVID-19 were included in the dataset. The repertoires were made available in a free public database intended to serve as a resource for research on the immune response to SARS-CoV-2. The samples were drawn from the first 160 participants of the ongoing ImmuneRACE study and from some 1,300 subjects provided by 6 global collaborators. Nearly every sample came with metadata listing a de-identified subject ID, COVID-19 status, age in years and sex. Where available, HLA class I and class II types were taken from metadata supplied by the sample provider and were not determined by assay-based typing. The research as a whole found: The amount of clinical and demographic metadata varied by source and participant and was provided uncurated.

TCRbeta CDR3 regions were amplified from genomic DNA by means of the immunoSEQ Assay, a bias-controlled multiplex PCR. Processing in the source paper ran as follows. The number of nucleated cells in each sample was estimated by amplification of reference gene primers within the assay. To quantify the absolute abundance of each unique TCRbeta CDR3 rearrangement, sequence reads were collapsed and filtered. For each sample, productive Simpson clonality was calculated as the square root of Simpson's diversity index across productive rearrangements. What TCRdb holds here is the immuneACCESS table cut down to in-frame rearrangements. Part of the clones is not present; checked against another copy, under half of the missing clones reflect an unresolved V gene, and the others are unexplained. V, J and clone size are those of that table, while D and trimming were read from the DNA. Counted in this sample were approximately 140,000 clones; 80% to 90% of them appeared once. Of the sample, 2% to 2.5% is held by the ten largest clones.

Trimming takes 4 bases from V and 4 bases from J, and the germline ends sit 13 bases apart. The germline V gene encodes CDR1 SGHAT and CDR2 FQDESV (reference sequence). Inclusive of the bounding cysteine and phenylalanine, the CDR3 is 14 residues long. Only the CDR3 DNA is retained, 42 bases long and in frame from the first base. Participants in the prospective study were aged about 18 to 95 years, lived in under 30 United States geographic areas, and enrolled through a virtual design. In the prospective study, participants were assigned to cohorts based on the clinical history participants reported in a screening survey and a study questionnaire. Mobile phlebotomists in the prospective study collected whole blood, serum and a nasopharyngeal or oropharyngeal swab from every participant. Over a 2-month period, participants in the prospective study had the option of providing additional blood draws and questionnaires. Blood samples from the prospective study were shipped frozen or at room temperature prior to DNA extraction.

In its sample, this clone was seen a few times. It lacks a known antigen. No base quality information exists; no much larger clone differs at one position. The chain joins TRBV11-1 to TRBJ1-1, with the D gene call left open. The specimen sequenced was PBMCs or T cells enriched from blood (not recorded which). The TCR was taken from a man in his forties or fifties with acute COVID-19. The bases read TGTGCCAGCAGCTCCGCCTTCGGTGGCACTGAAGCTTTCTTT. It translates to CASSSAFGGTEAFF. Joined to the reference TRBV11-1 and TRBJ1-1 proteins, this CDR3 gives the full variable domain: EAEVAQSPRYKITEKSQAVAFWCDPISGHATLYWYRQILGQGPELLVQFQDESVVDDSQLPKDRFSAERLKGVDSTLKIQPAELGDSAMYLCASSSAFGGTEAFFGQGTRLTVV.